Shown below are 14 T cell receptor beta chains from a single sample sequenced in a study of shared clonotypes between healthy human individuals. The assay was immunoSEQ multiplex PCR, and TCRdb's table has in-frame clones only and misses some. The sample carries roughly 640,000 clones, approximately 97% recorded once. The sample comprised naive CD4+ T cells sorted from blood. Documented subset: CD45RA+ positively selected. Receptors originate from a woman aged 25-40 years in good health.

V usage is TRBV5-1 and J usage is TRBJ2-5; maybe TRBD2 (5 bases). The CDR3 extends over 16 amino acids. Germline assignment: CDR1 SGHRS and CDR2 YFSETQ. V shed 3 bases and J shed 2 bases, with 17 bases lying between them. This CDR3 reads CASSYGSNAVQETQYF. The CDR3 DNA is TGCGCCAGCAGCTATGGGAGTAACGCCGTACAAGAGACCCAGTACTTC.

This chain uses TRBV5-6 with TRBJ1-3, with TRBD1 as a possible D gene (6 bases). From germline, CDR1 is SGHDT and CDR2 YYEEEE. Trimming shortened V by 2 bases and J by 2 bases, and 8 bases separated the two germline ends. The CDR3 extends over 14 amino acids. CDR3 bases: TGTGCCAGCAGCTTACAGGGAACTGGAAACACCATATATTTT. Translated, it gives CASSLQGTGNTIYF. Filled out from reference TRBV5-6 and TRBJ1-3, the complete variable domain reads DAGVTQSPTHLIKTRGQQVTLRCSPKSGHDTVSWYQQALGQGPQFIFQYYEEEERQRGNFPDRFSGHQFPNYSSELNVNALLLGDSALYLCASSLQGTGNTIYFGEGSWLTVV.

V is TRBV7-9 and J is TRBJ1-4; maybe TRBD1 (5 bases). The CDR3 loop spans 15 amino acids. V lost 3 bases and J 5 bases, leaving 13 bases between the germline ends. Germline V CDR1 and CDR2: SEHNR, FQNEAQ (reference sequence). As DNA, the CDR3 is TGTGCCAGCAGCTTGGGACTTGCCTGGAATGAAAAACTGTTTTTT. Translation gives CASSLGLAWNEKLFF.

The rearrangement links TRBV27 to TRBJ2-7; 9 nucleotides align to TRBD2. Germline CDR1 and CDR2: MNHEY and SMNVEV (reference sequence). The CDR3 is 14 residues long. With V trimmed by 5 bases and J by 4 bases, 6 bases remained unmatched. The CDR3 DNA reads as TGTGCCAGCAGTCCTCGGCGGGAGGGGTACGAGCAGTACTTC. Translated, it gives CASSPRREGYEQYF.

CDR3 in DNA: TGTGCCAGCCGCCCCGGCGGAGGGAACACCGGGGAGCTGTTTTTT. Its protein product is CASRPGGGNTGELFF. This chain joins TRBV5-5 and TRBJ2-2; a possible D gene is TRBD2 (5 bases). Germline V CDR1 and CDR2: SGHKS, YYEKEE (reference sequence). Trimming cost V 7 bases and J 1 base, with 14 bases left between them. This CDR3 has 15 amino acids. The variable domain in full, completed from reference TRBV5-5 and TRBJ2-2, reads DAGVTQSPTHLIKTRGQQVTLRCSPISGHKSVSWYQQVLGQGPQFIFQYYEKEERGRGNFPDRFSARQFPNYSSELNVNALLLGDSALYLCASRPGGGNTGELFFGEGSRLTVL.

The gene calls are TRBV9 and TRBJ2-2, with D unresolved. Trimming took off 1 base at V and 6 bases at J, with 7 bases between the two ends. CDR3 size: 13 residues. Germline lookup yields CDR1 SGDLS and CDR2 YYNGEE. CDR3 protein: CASSVTRAGELFF. The CDR3 DNA reads TGTGCCAGCAGCGTAACGAGAGCCGGGGAGCTGTTTTTT.

The chain couples TRBV7-6 to TRBJ2-1, with D possibly TRBD2 on 5 matching bases. CDR1 and CDR2 from the germline V gene are SGHVS and FNYEAQ. With 1 base removed from V and 5 bases from J, the gap between germline ends came to 12 bases. The length of the CDR3 is 15 residues. The CDR3 DNA sequence: TGTGCCAGCAGCTTAGGAATAGCCGGGAACAATGAGCAGTTCTTC. This translates into CASSLGIAGNNEQFF.

The chain recombines TRBV5-8 with TRBJ1-5; D is possibly TRBD1 (6 bases). The CDR3 covers 15 residues. With 0 bases removed from V and 3 bases from J, the gap between germline ends came to 10 bases. Germline CDR1 is SGHTS and CDR2 is YDEGEE. The chain's CDR3 is CASSLEGEYNQPQHF. DNA of the CDR3: TGTGCCAGCAGCTTGGAGGGGGAGTACAATCAGCCCCAGCATTTT.

The chain has TRBV4-2 and TRBJ1-5; TRBD1 might be the D (5 bases). Germline CDR1 and CDR2: LGHNA and YNFKEQ. CDR3 length: 16 amino acids. Trimming removed 2 bases at V and 3 bases at J, with 14 bases between. DNA for the CDR3: TGTGCCAGCAGCCAAATAAGCGGGGGATTCAATCAGCCCCAGCATTTT. It is translated as CASSQISGGFNQPQHF.

The V call is TRBV27, the J call TRBJ2-1; TRBD2 aligns across 7 bases. This CDR3 has 16 amino acids. V dropped 0 bases and J dropped 3; count of bases not matched to a gene: 5. Germline CDR1 and CDR2: MNHEY and SMNVEV (reference sequence). CDR3 amino acids: CASSLSPSGVYNEQFF. CDR3 DNA sequence: TGTGCCAGCAGTTTATCCCCTAGCGGAGTCTACAATGAGCAGTTCTTC.

The rearrangement joins TRBV5-1 to TRBJ2-5; 11 bases map to TRBD2. The last part of the DNA fits TRBJ2-7 better; the J call may be wrong. From germline, CDR1 is SGHRS and CDR2 YFSETQ. This CDR3 comprises 15 residues. CDR3 loop: CASSFTSGSFYEQYF. The CDR3 region has the DNA TGCGCCAGCAGCTTTACTAGCGGGAGTTTCTACGAGCAGTACTTC.

The chain couples TRBV27 to TRBJ2-1; the D gene is possibly TRBD2 (5 bases). V dropped 2 bases and J dropped 4 bases, with 18 bases sitting between them. Germline V gene sequence: CDR1 MNHEY, CDR2 SMNVEV (reference sequence). The CDR3 loop spans 17 amino acids. DNA for the CDR3: TGTGCCAGCAGTTTAGTAAGCGGAGCCCCCCATTACAATGAGCAGTTCTTC. This translates into CASSLVSGAPHYNEQFF.

This chain links TRBV7-9 with TRBJ1-5; a weak D match, TRBD1 (6 bases). V shed 1 base and J shed 5 bases, with 18 bases lying between them. The CDR3 totals 17 residues. CDR1 and CDR2 from the germline V gene are SEHNR and FQNEAQ (reference sequence). The CDR3 sequence is CASSLELGAIADQPQHF. As DNA, the CDR3 is TGTGCCAGCAGCTTAGAGTTGGGGGCAATTGCGGATCAGCCCCAGCATTTT.

The chain combines TRBV5-4 with TRBJ2-3, with 9 nucleotides matching TRBD2. The J segment lost 8 bases and the V segment lost 6 bases, leaving 13 bases of the junction unmatched. The CDR3 covers 15 residues. Germline CDR1 reads SGHNT; CDR2 reads YYREEE (reference sequence). The CDR3 DNA reads TGTGCCAGCACTCTCGGGTTAGCGGGAGAGGGTACGCAGTATTTT. It is translated as CASTLGLAGEGTQYF. The full variable domain, rest sourced from reference TRBV5-4 and TRBJ2-3, is ETGVTQSPTHLIKTRGQQVTLRCSSQSGHNTVSWYQQALGQGPQFIFQYYREEENGRGNFPPRFSGLQFPNYSSELNVNALELDDSALYLCASTLGLAGEGTQYFGPGTRLTVL.